Each of the 27 T cell receptor beta chains below was sequenced from the same sample in a study of early T cells in non-severe SARS-CoV-2 infection. TCRdb called the 5' RACE reads again in MiXCR, with one record for every CDR3 protein. The table lists about 40,000 distinct CDR3 sequences, roughly 4.3% of them singletons. Sequencing was done on a sample of whole blood. The receptors here all came from an adult who was a healthcare worker with PCR-confirmed SARS-CoV-2 infection or an uninfected control (not recorded which).

This sequence joins TRBV5-1 and TRBJ2-7, with D unclear. The CDR3 contains 14 residues. CDR1 is SGHRS and CDR2 is YFSETQ in the germline V gene. The V and J ends lost 4 bases and 3 bases respectively, with 14 bases between them. The chain's CDR3 is CASSQSSAYYEQYF. The CDR3 DNA reads as TGCGCCAGCAGCCAGTCGAGCGCTTACTACGAGCAGTACTTC.

This clonotype was seen a few times. The chain recombines TRBV5-4 with TRBJ2-3, with D possibly matching TRBD2 (5 bases). The CDR3 runs to 13 residues. Trimming stripped 4 bases from V and 4 bases from J, with 10 bases between. Germline loops: CDR1 SGHNT, CDR2 YYREEE (reference sequence). The CDR3 coding sequence is TGTGCCAGCAGCACCGGGATCCCAGATACGCAGTATTTT. This encodes CASSTGIPDTQYF.

This clonotype was seen at least ten times. The chain couples TRBV7-3 to TRBJ2-1; 8 bases match TRBD2. Trimming removed 2 bases from V and 8 bases from J; junction bases left unmatched: 8. Germline CDR1 is SGHTA and CDR2 is FQGTGA. There are 15 residues in the CDR3. The CDR3 reads CASSLASGRGDEQFF. CDR3 sequence (DNA): TGTGCCAGCAGCTTAGCAAGCGGGAGAGGCGATGAGCAGTTCTTC.

This clonotype has ten or more counts. This chain links TRBV29-1 with TRBJ2-2; no clear D gene. The CDR3 is 11 residues long. Germline CDR1 is SQVTM and CDR2 is ANQGSEA. The V end was cut by 4 bases, the J end by 5 bases, with 5 bases between. This CDR3 reads CSVGGTGELFF. CDR3 DNA sequence: TGCAGCGTTGGGGGTACCGGGGAGCTGTTTTTT.

This clonotype was picked up many times. The V and J genes are TRBV30 and TRBJ2-5; D is tentatively TRBD1 or TRBD2 (5 bases each). The germline V gene has CDR1 GTSNPN and CDR2 SVGIG (reference sequence). The CDR3 loop spans 13 amino acids. The ends were cut back, 2 bases at V and 1 base at J, with 8 bases in the middle. The CDR3 protein is CAWSRGSQETQYF. CDR3 sequence (DNA): TGTGCCTGGAGTCGGGGCAGCCAAGAGACCCAGTACTTC.

This clonotype was seen many times. This chain joins TRBV14 and TRBJ1-1; perhaps TRBD1 as D (5 bases). Per the germline V gene, CDR1 is SGHDN and CDR2 is FVKESK. The V and J ends lost 1 base and 6 bases respectively, with 9 bases between them. This CDR3 is built from 13 residues. The CDR3 nucleotides read TGTGCCAGCAGCCAAGGGCAGGGCGCTGAAGCTTTCTTT. Its translation is CASSQGQGAEAFF.

This clonotype was detected ten times or more. The chain couples TRBV5-1 to TRBJ2-5, with D tentatively TRBD1 or TRBD2 (5 bases each). V was trimmed by 4 bases and J by 4 bases, leaving 14 bases between them. CDR1 is SGHRS, CDR2 YFSETQ, per germline. CDR3 length equals 14 residues. The CDR3 sequence: CASSPGTSGETQYF. CDR3 coding DNA: TGCGCCAGCAGCCCGGGGACCTCCGGAGAGACCCAGTACTTC. The entire variable domain, with the rest obtained from reference TRBV5-1 and TRBJ2-5, is as follows: KAGVTQTPRYLIKTRGQQVTLSCSPISGHRSVSWYQQTPGQGLQFLFEYFSETQRNKGNFPGRFSGRQFSNSRSEMNVSTLELGDSALYLCASSPGTSGETQYFGPGTRLLVL.

This clonotype was counted at least ten times. The chain is built from TRBV10-1 and TRBJ2-5; 8 positions agree with TRBD2. CDR1 is WNHNN and CDR2 is SYGVQD in the germline V gene (reference sequence). Trimming removed 5 bases from V and 2 bases from J; junction bases left unmatched: 1. This CDR3 is built from 13 residues. The CDR3 region is CASSPGGQETQYF. The DNA for the CDR3 is TGCGCCAGCAGTCCGGGAGGGCAAGAGACCCAGTACTTC.

In its sample, this clonotype was seen many times. The V gene is TRBV6-5, the J gene TRBJ2-7, with 8 bases fitting TRBD1. This CDR3 has 16 amino acids. Trimming cost V 6 bases and J 2 bases; bases outside gene matches: 12. Germline V gene data show CDR1 as MNHEY and CDR2 as SVGAGI. CDR3 in DNA: TGTGCCAGCAGCCCTAAGACAGGGGAGCCCCCCTACGAGCAGTACTTC. Its protein is CASSPKTGEPPYEQYF.

This clonotype was detected ten times or more. V usage is TRBV7-8 and J usage is TRBJ2-1; TRBD1 aligns across 9 bases. The germline V gene has CDR1 SGHVS and CDR2 FQNEAQ. Losses at the gene ends were 3 bases for V and 5 bases for J; bases not matched to a gene: 2. The CDR3 totals 14 residues. For the CDR3, the DNA is TGTGCCAGCAGCTTGCGGACAGGGGACAATGAGCAGTTCTTC. Translating gives CASSLRTGDNEQFF.

This clonotype was seen at least ten times. V and J are TRBV28 and TRBJ2-7, with 7 bases identical to TRBD1. V lost 1 base to trimming and J lost 3 bases; unmatched junction nucleotides: 9. CDR1 MDHEN and CDR2 SYDVKM come from the germline V gene. The CDR3 contains 16 residues. CDR3 coding DNA: TGTGCCAGCAGTTTATCTCCGGGACAGAGCTTCTACGAGCAGTACTTC. Its protein is CASSLSPGQSFYEQYF.

In its sample, this clonotype was seen many times. This chain joins TRBV2 and TRBJ1-4, with D uncertain. The CDR3 consists of 13 residues. V was pared by 1 base and J by 8 bases, with 8 bases between. Germline V gene data show CDR1 as SNHLY and CDR2 as FYNNEI. Written as DNA, the CDR3 is TGTGCCAGCAGTGAAGTCGGGGAGGAAAAACTGTTTTTT. It yields the protein CASSEVGEEKLFF.

This clonotype was seen more than once but under ten times. V and J are TRBV4-3 and TRBJ2-2; 9 bases agree with TRBD2. J gave up 1 base and V 6 bases, and 9 bases lay outside the gene matches. Germline CDR1 reads LGHNA; CDR2 reads YSLEER. The CDR3 is 17 residues long. The CDR3: CASRHYLAGENTGELFF. CDR3 DNA: TGCGCCAGCAGACATTACTTAGCGGGGGAGAACACCGGGGAGCTGTTTTTT.

This clonotype was seen many times. The chain carries TRBV6-2 or TRBV6-3 and TRBJ1-1, with D unresolved. V lost 2 bases and J lost 0, with 13 bases in between. Germline V gene sequence: CDR1 MNHEY, CDR2 SVGEGT. The CDR3 totals 16 residues. CDR3 residues: CASSYVGLRVNTEAFF. CDR3 nucleotide sequence: TGTGCCAGCAGTTACGTGGGCCTTAGGGTGAACACTGAAGCTTTCTTT.

This clonotype has a count of ten or more. The chain is built from TRBV14 and TRBJ2-1; unclear D gene. Germline CDR1 and CDR2: SGHDN and FVKESK. The CDR3 is made up of 9 amino acids. Trimming removed 9 bases at V and 9 bases at J, with 6 bases between. Here the CDR3 reads CARGGEQFF. For the CDR3, the DNA is TGTGCCAGGGGCGGTGAGCAGTTCTTC.

The chain has TRBV5-4 and TRBJ2-3; tentatively, D is TRBD2 (6 bases). CDR3 length: 16 residues. V dropped 1 base and J dropped 3 bases, with 15 bases sitting between them. Germline V CDR1 and CDR2: SGHNT, YYREEE (reference sequence). The CDR3 is CASSLWSGSGTDTQYF. CDR3 DNA sequence: TGTGCCAGCAGCTTGTGGTCCGGGAGTGGGACAGATACGCAGTATTTT.

This clonotype was found many times. The chain combines TRBV11-2 with TRBJ2-7; TRBD2 aligns across 13 bases. CDR1 and CDR2 (germline): SGHAT, FQNNGV. V trimming: 6 bases; J trimming: 6 bases; junction bases outside the gene matches: 5. This CDR3 spans 14 amino acids. In DNA, the CDR3 is TGTGCCAGCAGAGAGGGACTAGCGGGAATCGAGCAGTACTTC. Translation gives CASREGLAGIEQYF. Together with reference TRBV11-2 and TRBJ2-7, the CDR3 gives the full variable domain: EAGVAQSPRYKIIEKRQSVAFWCNPISGHATLYWYQQILGQGPKLLIQFQNNGVVDDSQLPKDRFSAERLKGVDSTLKIQPAKLEDSAVYLCASREGLAGIEQYFGPGTRLTVT.

The chain uses TRBV5-1 and TRBJ2-1; perhaps TRBD1 as D (6 bases). Germline CDR1 and CDR2: SGHRS and YFSETQ. The CDR3 has 14 residues. V shed 6 bases and J shed 3 bases, with 13 bases lying between them. In DNA form, the CDR3 reads TGCGCCAGCAAACCGCAGGGGAGCTACAATGAGCAGTTCTTC. Protein product: CASKPQGSYNEQFF.

The chain employs TRBV10-3 and TRBJ1-2, with D perhaps TRBD1 (5 bases). The CDR3 contains 13 residues. Germline V gene lookup returns CDR1 ENHRY and CDR2 SYGVKD. Trimming pared 3 bases from V and 11 bases from J, leaving 16 bases between. CDR3 in amino acids: CAISEVKNPGYTF. The CDR3 nucleotides are TGTGCCATCAGTGAAGTAAAGAATCCAGGGTACACCTTC.

The CDR3 region is CASSTDRGPPYEQYF. For the CDR3, the DNA is TGTGCCAGCAGTACCGACAGGGGGCCTCCCTACGAGCAGTACTTC. The rearrangement joins TRBV2 to TRBJ2-7; 10 bases align to TRBD1. The CDR3 totals 15 residues. The J segment lost 2 bases and the V segment lost 5 bases, leaving 6 bases of the junction unmatched. Germline V gene data show CDR1 as SNHLY and CDR2 as FYNNEI.

This clonotype was counted many times. This sequence joins TRBV29-1 and TRBJ1-2, with TRBD1 as a possible D gene (6 bases). Germline values: CDR1 SQVTM, CDR2 ANQGSEA. Between the trimmed V and J ends, which lost 6 bases and 4 bases, there was a span of 12 bases. CDR3 length equals 12 residues. The CDR3 is CSVPRTAYGYTF. CDR3 nucleotides: TGCAGCGTCCCCAGGACAGCCTATGGCTACACCTTC.

This clonotype was found many times. The V and J genes are TRBV20-1 and TRBJ2-1, with 7 bases lining up with TRBD1. There are 18 residues in the CDR3. Losses at the gene ends were 0 bases for V and 5 bases for J; bases not matched to a gene: 16. From germline, CDR1 is DFQATT and CDR2 SNEGSKA (reference sequence). The CDR3 region has the DNA TGCAGTGCTAGAGATCCAACGGCGGCACAGGGGTATGACAATGAGCAGTTCTTC. This translates into CSARDPTAAQGYDNEQFF.

This clonotype was counted between two and nine times. This chain connects TRBV5-5 to TRBJ1-1; D remains ambiguous. The CDR3 is made up of 13 amino acids. Germline CDR1 reads SGHKS; CDR2 reads YYEKEE (reference sequence). The ends were cut back, 3 bases at V and 5 bases at J, with 11 bases in the middle. The CDR3 region is CASSSEGWTEAFF. In nucleotides, the CDR3 is TGTGCCAGCAGCTCAGAGGGTTGGACTGAAGCTTTCTTT. The variable domain in full, with the rest retrieved from reference TRBV5-5 and TRBJ1-1, is DAGVTQSPTHLIKTRGQQVTLRCSPISGHKSVSWYQQVLGQGPQFIFQYYEKEERGRGNFPDRFSARQFPNYSSELNVNALLLGDSALYLCASSSEGWTEAFFGQGTRLTVV.

This clonotype was seen a few times. The chain employs TRBV11-1 and TRBJ2-7, with D perhaps TRBD2 (6 bases). The CDR3 is 17 residues long. Per the germline V gene, CDR1 is SGHAT and CDR2 is FQDESV (reference sequence). Deletions cut 6 bases from V and 0 bases from J, with 21 bases between. The CDR3 DNA sequence: TGTGCCAGCAGTCATTCGGGACTCGACCTGGACTCCTACGAGCAGTACTTC. This gives the protein CASSHSGLDLDSYEQYF.

The table lists this clonotype with many counts. The chain has TRBV7-2 and TRBJ2-3, with 8 bases lining up with TRBD2. This CDR3 has 13 amino acids. Germline V gene sequence: CDR1 SGHTA, CDR2 FQGNSA. The ends lost 8 bases at V and 4 bases at J; junction bases unmatched: 5. CDR3 sequence reads: CASRAGGADTQYF. CDR3 coding DNA: TGTGCCAGCCGGGCGGGGGGAGCAGATACGCAGTATTTT.

This clonotype has at least ten counts. The rearrangement links TRBV6-2 or TRBV6-3 to TRBJ1-2, with 9 bases matching TRBD1. The CDR3 sequence is 12 residues long. Germline trimming cut 8 bases from V and 2 bases from J; bases unmatched to any gene: 0. Germline V gene lookup returns CDR1 MNHEY and CDR2 SVGEGT. This CDR3 reads CASGQGNYGYTF. CDR3 bases: TGTGCCAGCGGACAGGGGAACTATGGCTACACCTTC.

There are many counts of this clonotype. The CDR3 coding sequence is TGTGCCAGCAGCAGAGGAGATACGCAGTATTTT. This codes for CASSRGDTQYF. The chain links TRBV7-9 to TRBJ2-3, with D unresolved. This CDR3 has 11 residues. CDR1 and CDR2 (germline): SEHNR, FQNEAQ (reference sequence). V dropped 5 bases and J dropped 5 bases, with 5 bases sitting between them.